This T cell receptor (beta chain) was found in a study of T cells after yellow fever vaccination. The CDR3 sequence is 16 residues long. With V trimmed by 5 bases and J by 3 bases, 5 bases remained unmatched. Germline V gene lookup returns CDR1 LGHNA and CDR2 YSLEER. This clonotype was observed at least ten times. From the 5' RACE reads, TCRdb called clonotypes with MiXCR, one entry per CDR3 protein. The sample includes about 370,000 distinct CDR3 sequences, 11% of them seen just once. The sequences come from PBMCs, collected on the day of the first yellow fever vaccination. The rearrangement links TRBV4-3 to TRBJ2-3; 13 nucleotides match TRBD2. The sequence was collected from a man younger than 30 who received the YFV17D yellow fever vaccine. The CDR3 reads CASSARLAGGTDTQYF. The CDR3 DNA is TGCGCCAGCAGCGCCCGACTAGCGGGGGGTACAGATACGCAGTATTTT.